This is a list of T cell receptor beta chains from one sample in a study of blood T cell repertoires in COVID-19. Profiled with immunoSEQ multiplex PCR; TCRdb holds only in-frame clones, not every one. The sample holds more than 85,000 clones; about 79% are singletons and the top ten take 20% to 25%. Sequencing used peripheral blood. Receptor source: a man between 60 and 70 years old with acute or convalescent COVID-19. The CDR3 runs from the conserved cysteine through the conserved F or W. The D gene is left open where the match is weak. Clone size, where shown, is once, few, many, or a class for clones that have expanded.

TRBJ1-5,once,-,TRBV18,TGTGCCAGCTCACCGACGGGGGGGATGGGTCAGCCCCAGCATTTT,CASSPTGGMGQPQHF
TRBJ2-7,-,TRBD1,TRBV5-1,TGCGCCAGCAGCTCGACACCCGGGACAGGGGGCTTCTGGGACGAGCAGTACTTC,CASSSTPGTGGFWDEQYF
TRBJ2-7,-,TRBD1,TRBV7-3,TGTGCCAGCAGCCCGGGACAGGGCGTGTCGACCTACGAGCAGTACTTC,CASSPGQGVSTYEQYF
TRBJ2-2,-,-,TRBV27,TGTGCCAGCAGTACCCGACGGACAGTTAACACCGGGGAGCTGTTTTTT,CASSTRRTVNTGELFF
TRBJ2-3,-,TRBD2,TRBV10-3,TGTGCCATCAGTGAGTCCATCCCACTAGCGGTTACTAGCACAGATACGCAGTATTTT,CAISESIPLAVTSTDTQYF
TRBJ1-5,-,-,TRBV18,TGTGCCAGCTCGCCTGGACAGTTGGGACAGCCCCAGCATTTT,CASSPGQLGQPQHF
TRBJ1-1,-,TRBD1,TRBV18,TGTGCCAGCTTCCCCCAGGGTGGGACAGGGAGATACACTGAAGCTTTCTTT,CASFPQGGTGRYTEAFF
TRBJ2-3,-,TRBD2,TRBV9,TGTGCCAGCAGCGTAGTCGGTAGCGGGGGGGGCACAGATACGCAGTATTTT,CASSVVGSGGGTDTQYF
TRBJ2-5,once,-,TRBV3-1/TRBV3-2,TGTGCCAGCAGCCCAACCGGGGGCCAAGAGACCCAGTACTTC,CASSPTGGQETQYF
TRBJ2-2,-,-,TRBV5-4,TGTGCCAGCAGCCCCCAAAGAGACGGGGAGCTGTTTTTT,CASSPQRDGELFF
TRBJ1-1,once,-,TRBV29-1,TGCAGCGCCCAGGGTAAAACTGAAGCTTTCTTT,CSAQGKTEAFF
TRBJ1-1,few,-,TRBV14,TGTGCCAGCAGCCAAGAGCTACGAGGGACTGAAGCTTTCTTT,CASSQELRGTEAFF
TRBJ2-3,-,-,TRBV5-1,TGCGCCAGCAGCCCGGTTTCCAGCACAGATACGCAGTATTTT,CASSPVSSTDTQYF
TRBJ2-1,-,TRBD1,TRBV2,TGTGCCAGCATTGTACAGGGGAACTATTACAATGAGCAGTTCTTC,CASIVQGNYYNEQFF
TRBJ1-2,many,TRBD1,TRBV6-1,TGTGCCAGCAGTGAGAGAGACAGGGGGCAGGCTGGCTACACCTTC,CASSERDRGQAGYTF
TRBJ1-3,-,-,TRBV28,TGTGCCAGCAGTTTGTTCAGCTCTGGAAACACCATATATTTT,CASSLFSSGNTIYF
TRBJ2-2,-,-,TRBV4-3,TGCGCCAGCAGCCAAGACGAGACCGGGGAGCTGTTTTTT,CASSQDETGELFF
TRBJ2-7,-,TRBD1,TRBV28,TGTGCCAGCAGTCCCTGGGGGACAGGGGGATACGAGCAGTACTTC,CASSPWGTGGYEQYF
TRBJ2-3,-,TRBD2,TRBV28,TGTGCCAGCAGTTTACAACGACTAGCGGGGGGGCATGGTACGCAGTATTTT,CASSLQRLAGGHGTQYF
TRBJ2-2,-,TRBD1,TRBV5-5,TGTGCCAGCAGCAGGCGGCCGGGACAGGGAACCGGGGAGCTGTTTTTT,CASSRRPGQGTGELFF